This T cell receptor beta chain was recovered during a study of OX40 agonist ivuxolimab in advanced cancers. About the study as a whole: The costimulatory receptor OX40 (CD134) was targeted by ivuxolimab, a fully human IgG2 agonistic monoclonal antibody. In the dose-escalation cohort, 70% to 85% of patients were male, and the mean age was approximately 60 years, with a range of roughly 20 to 80. The paper covers the monotherapy dose-escalation part of the phase I ivuxolimab trial, which included N ≈ 57 patients. Partial responses occurred in three dose-escalation patients, of whom one had hepatocellular carcinoma and two had cutaneous melanoma. Patients were allowed to have had prior anti-PD-1, anti-PD-L1 or anti-CTLA-4 therapy, and about 40% of the dose-escalation patients had been treated with checkpoint inhibitors. Intravenous ivuxolimab was administered to patients every 2 weeks at six dose levels: 0.01, 0.1, 0.3, 1.5, 3 and 10 mg/kg. Of the roughly 52 dose-escalation patients, hepatocellular carcinoma was present in around 20, melanoma in roughly 15, renal cell carcinoma in 9 and head and neck cancer in 9. The point of sequencing TCRbeta in the periphery was to test whether ivuxolimab changed TCR sequence diversity and drove clonal T-cell expansion. What the work shows at the level of the full study, not this receptor alone: After ivuxolimab, CD8+ T cells had more expanded clones than CD4+ T cells on average. Partial responders in the 0.1-3.0 mg/kg groups had among the lowest normalized peripheral clonal expansion, especially among CD8+ T cells. Low levels of normalized T-cell clonal expansion were also seen in some patients who did not respond. Which antigens the clonally expanded peripheral T cells were specific for was not determined. At doses of 0.1 to 3.0 mg/kg, clonal expansion of both CD4+ and CD8+ blood T cells was observed from baseline to week 6.

Via the germline V gene, CDR1 is MNHNS and CDR2 SASEGT. Its CDR3 holds 18 amino acids, cysteine through phenylalanine. Only the CDR3 part of the read is kept: 54 bases, read in frame from the first base. V trim: 2 bases; J trim: 1 base; unmatched bases: 4. To sequence the TCRbeta CDR3 region, genomic DNA was isolated from the sorted cells. TCRbeta CDR3 regions were sequenced using the immunoSEQ Assay. TCRdb took this table from immuneACCESS and kept in-frame rearrangements with V and J called. Such tables lack part of the clones; where checked against another copy, unresolved V genes explain under half of the gap, and the rest is unexplained. The sample table holds about 75,000 clones, of which approximately 85% were seen once. The ten largest account for under 20% of the sample. Remarks on this clone: There is no known antigen for this receptor. Base quality data are lacking; no much larger clone is found one base away.

Patients with autoimmune disease history or receiving systemic immunosuppression were excluded from the trial. Peripheral blood for TCR sequencing was collected from all dose cohorts at baseline, on cycle 4 day 1, and on cycle 7 day 1. Samples came from an open-label, multicenter, first-in-human phase I dose-escalation trial of ivuxolimab. The trial enrolled adults with locally advanced or metastatic head and neck squamous cell, hepatocellular, melanoma or renal cell carcinoma. Before TCR sequencing, CD4+ T cells and CD8+ T cells from peripheral blood were sorted into separate populations. The receptor's source is an adult with an advanced solid tumor such as melanoma, head and neck, liver or kidney cancer. The chain is encoded by TRBV6-1 joined to TRBJ2-6; TRBD2 fits 11 bases in the junction. Sequences were derived from CD4+ or CD8+ T cells sorted from blood, sampled in a trial of the OX40 agonist ivuxolimab. Read as DNA, the sequence is TGTGCCAGCAGTGAACCGGGACTAGCGGTGTCTGGGGCCAACGTCCTGACTTTC. Its protein reads: CASSEPGLAVSGANVLTF.